The 15 T cell receptor beta chains given below trace back to one sample, sequenced in a study of blood T cell repertoires in COVID-19. TCRdb's table, derived via immunoSEQ multiplex PCR, lists solely in-frame clones and lacks some. Of some 200,000 clones detected, about 88% appear once; the ten largest clones hold about 0.77%. The specimen was PBMCs or T cells enriched from blood (not recorded which). The receptors were sampled from a woman aged 18-29 years who had recovered from COVID-19.

The V gene is TRBV18, the J gene TRBJ1-2; D perhaps matches TRBD1 (5 bases). The CDR3 has 15 amino acids. Germline CDR1 and CDR2: KGHSH and LQKENI. V lost 3 bases to trimming and J lost 3 bases, with 14 bases between them. This CDR3 is CASSPSPGGDYGYTF. The CDR3 bases are TGTGCCAGCTCACCTAGTCCAGGAGGGGACTATGGCTACACCTTC.

In DNA, the CDR3 is TGTGCCAGCAGTGACGCTCCACCTCTAGAGCAGTACTTC. It specifies CASSDAPPLEQYF. The chain joins TRBV6-1 to TRBJ2-7; D gene uncertain. With 3 bases removed from V and 7 bases from J, the gap between germline ends came to 13 bases. The germline V gene has CDR1 MNHNS and CDR2 SASEGT. The CDR3 totals 13 residues.

The J gene is TRBJ2-3, the V gene TRBV28; TRBD2 matches 10 bases. CDR3 size: 15 residues. CDR1 is MDHEN and CDR2 is SYDVKM in the germline V gene. V was clipped by 6 bases and J by 1 base; unmatched bases: 4. The CDR3 DNA follows: TGTGCCAGCAGCACCGGGACTAGCGGCACAGATACGCAGTATTTT. It translates to CASSTGTSGTDTQYF.

V and J are TRBV7-9 and TRBJ1-3; D remains ambiguous. The germline V and J ends were trimmed by 4 bases and 4 bases, with 17 bases remaining between them. This CDR3 spans 16 amino acids. The germline gives CDR1 SEHNR, CDR2 FQNEAQ (reference sequence). In DNA, the CDR3 is TGTGCCAGCAGCTCCAACCGACTGGTTCGGGGAAACACCATATATTTT. It translates to CASSSNRLVRGNTIYF.

The chain is built from TRBV28 and TRBJ1-5; maybe TRBD1 (5 bases). This CDR3 has 14 residues. Germline values: CDR1 MDHEN, CDR2 SYDVKM. Trimming cost V 2 bases and J 7 bases, with 12 bases left between them. This chain's CDR3 is CASSLRGWGQPQHF. DNA of the CDR3: TGTGCCAGCAGTTTACGGGGGTGGGGCCAGCCCCAGCATTTT.

The genes are TRBV3-1 (or the pseudogene TRBV3-2) and TRBJ2-1, with D possibly being TRBD2 (5 bases). The length of the CDR3 is 17 residues. Trimming shortened V by 3 bases and J by 5 bases, and 20 bases separated the two germline ends. Germline loops: CDR1 LGHDT, CDR2 YNNKEL (reference sequence). Here the CDR3 reads CASSQAPLAALDNEQFF. The CDR3 DNA reads TGTGCCAGCAGCCAGGCCCCGCTAGCCGCTTTAGACAATGAGCAGTTCTTC.

V usage is TRBV28 and J usage is TRBJ2-7; 16 bases align to TRBD2. There are 19 residues in the CDR3. CDR1 MDHEN and CDR2 SYDVKM come from the germline V gene. Losses at the gene ends were 5 bases for V and 0 bases for J; bases not matched to a gene: 10. The CDR3 coding sequence is TGTGCCAGCAGTACACCCGGGACTAGCGGGAGGGGGAACTCCTACGAGCAGTACTTC. Translated: CASSTPGTSGRGNSYEQYF.

The rearrangement uses TRBV7-9 and TRBJ1-1, with 8 bases that match TRBD1. This CDR3 region has 14 residues. Germline CDR1 reads SEHNR; CDR2 reads FQNEAQ (reference sequence). After removal of 1 base from V and 13 bases from J, the junction contained 11 bases not matched to a gene. CDR3 in amino acids: CASSLDGQGWYGFF. In DNA, the CDR3 is TGTGCCAGCAGCTTAGATGGACAGGGATGGTATGGTTTCTTT.

The chain uses TRBV6-5 and TRBJ2-7; 7 bases map to TRBD1. CDR1 and CDR2 from the germline V gene are MNHEY and SVGAGI. The CDR3 length is 12 residues. The V segment lost 10 bases and the J segment 4 bases; nucleotides outside the gene matches: 7. CDR3 in amino acids: CATLDRVYEQYF. In DNA, the CDR3 is TGTGCCACCTTAGACAGGGTGTACGAGCAGTACTTC.

The chain carries TRBV5-4 and TRBJ2-7, with D tentatively TRBD2 (5 bases). Trimming shortened V by 4 bases and J by 1 base, and 12 bases separated the two germline ends. The CDR3 covers 14 residues. Germline CDR1 and CDR2: SGHNT and YYREEE (reference sequence). The CDR3 coding sequence is TGTGCCAGCAGCCCCGGGGAGAGTTCCTACGAGCAGTACTTC. It yields the protein CASSPGESSYEQYF.

V gene TRBV7-2 combines with J gene TRBJ2-4, with TRBD2 identical over 12 bases. The germline V gene has CDR1 SGHTA and CDR2 FQGNSA. Trimming removed 6 bases from V and 0 bases from J; junction bases left unmatched: 6. This CDR3 region has 17 residues. The CDR3 sequence is CASSDGLAGLAKNIQYF. CDR3 coding DNA: TGTGCCAGCAGTGATGGACTAGCGGGACTAGCCAAAAACATTCAGTACTTC. Based on the CDR3 plus reference TRBV7-2 and TRBJ2-4, the full variable domain is GAGVSQSPSNKVTEKGKDVELRCDPISGHTALYWYRQSLGQGLEFLIYFQGNSAPDKSGLPSDRFSAERTGGSVSTLTIQRTQQEDSAVYLCASSDGLAGLAKNIQYFGAGTRLSVL.

This rearrangement joins TRBV6-5 to TRBJ1-2, with D possibly TRBD1 on 5 matching bases. The CDR3 spans 14 residues. The germline V and J ends were trimmed by 7 bases and 4 bases, with 16 bases remaining between them. Germline CDR1 and CDR2: MNHEY and SVGAGI. The CDR3: CASTFQRGGYGYTF. DNA for the CDR3: TGTGCCAGCACCTTCCAAAGGGGTGGCTATGGCTACACCTTC.

This sequence joins TRBV5-1 and TRBJ2-2, with 11 positions matching TRBD2. The V gene's germline CDR1 is SGHRS and CDR2 YFSETQ. Trimming took 2 bases from V and 5 from J; bases not matched to a gene: 5. There are 16 residues in the CDR3. The CDR3 region has the DNA TGCGCCAGCAGCTTTCTGACTAGCGGGACGACCGGGGAGCTGTTTTTT. Its translation: CASSFLTSGTTGELFF.

This clone was counted once. The V call is TRBV5-1, the J call TRBJ2-5, with D perhaps matching TRBD1 (6 bases). Trimming cost V 4 bases and J 5 bases, with 21 bases left between them. Germline CDR1 and CDR2: SGHRS and YFSETQ. CDR3 length: 16 residues. The CDR3 DNA sequence: TGCGCCAGCAGCCGGGCCAGGGGCTACGATGGGGAGACCCAGTACTTC. Translation gives CASSRARGYDGETQYF.

The chain joins TRBV3-1 (or the pseudogene TRBV3-2) to TRBJ2-7, with D perhaps TRBD2 (6 bases). Per the germline V gene, CDR1 is LGHDT and CDR2 is YNNKEL (reference sequence). V dropped 2 bases and J dropped 2 bases, with 13 bases sitting between them. This CDR3 has 15 amino acids. CDR3 bases: TGTGCCAGCAGCCAACCCGGGACTCCTACCTACGAGCAGTACTTC. Translating gives CASSQPGTPTYEQYF.